The 27 T cell receptor beta chains below come from one sample, sequenced in a study of post-analysis software for immune sequencing data. These receptors have no identified antigens. Notes on the study in general: Patients had higher frequencies than controls of four to six TRBV segments, including TRBV5-6, TRBV5-1 and TRBV20-1.

Sequencing libraries made from TCR beta cDNA carried unique molecular identifiers. TCRdb redid the calling of the PCR reads with MiXCR, one entry per CDR3 protein. Of some 260,000 distinct CDR3 sequences in the sample, 35% to 40% were seen once. The sequencing input was blood. The receptors come from a girl aged 10-17 years with multiple sclerosis.

This clonotype was detected many times. The gene calls are TRBV29-1 and TRBJ1-6; 9 bases match TRBD1. This CDR3 has 13 amino acids. Germline V gene lookup returns CDR1 SQVTM and CDR2 ANQGSEA. The junction had 5 bases not matched to a gene; V was cut back by 5 bases and J by 9 bases. The CDR3: CSVRTGEFSPLHF. CDR3 sequence (DNA): TGCAGCGTTAGGACAGGGGAGTTTTCACCCCTCCACTTT.

The chain has TRBV7-8 and TRBJ2-5; TRBD1 might be the D (6 bases). The DNA end is more similar to TRBJ2-7, so the J call may be wrong. The CDR3 runs 14 residues. Germline V lookup: CDR1 SGHVS, CDR2 FQNEAQ. CDR3 protein: CASSTSMGAREQYF. Here the CDR3 DNA reads TGTGCCAGCAGCACATCGATGGGGGCCCGCGAGCAGTACTTC.

For this clonotype: A junction boundary mismatches the germline segment, possibly from a read error. The rearrangement joins TRBV19 to TRBJ2-7; tentatively, D is TRBD1 or TRBD2 (7 bases each). Germline CDR1 LNHDA, CDR2 SQIVND (reference sequence). This CDR3 is built from 16 residues. CDR3 DNA sequence: TGTGCCTGTAGTATAGGGGGCGGGAGATTAGTGAGCGAGCAGTACTTC. Translating it yields CACSIGGGRLVSEQYF.

The rearrangement joins TRBV7-9 to TRBJ1-1, with a tentative D call TRBD1 (5 bases). Between the trimmed V and J ends, which lost 5 bases and 2 bases, there was a span of 21 bases. Germline CDR1 SEHNR, CDR2 FQNEAQ (reference sequence). The CDR3 is 17 residues long. The CDR3, as DNA: TGTGCCAGCAGCGCAAGAGGTGGGACGGATCCTAACACTGAAGCTTTCTTT. Protein product: CASSARGGTDPNTEAFF.

This clonotype turned up a few times. The chain couples TRBV7-3 to TRBJ2-2; 7 positions agree with TRBD1. Germline V CDR1 and CDR2: SGHTA, FQGTGA. Losses at the gene ends were 5 bases for V and 3 bases for J; bases not matched to a gene: 0. The CDR3 totals 13 residues. The CDR3 DNA reads as TGTGCCAGCAGCACAGGGGACACCGGGGAGCTGTTTTTT. Its protein is CASSTGDTGELFF.

This clonotype was seen many times. The chain joins TRBV6-6 to TRBJ2-1, with 11 bases lining up with TRBD2. V shed 7 bases and J 6 bases; nucleotides not matched to a gene: 11. This CDR3 is 16 amino acids long. The germline V gene has CDR1 MNHNY and CDR2 SVGAGI (reference sequence). CDR3 region: CASTHGASGGRNEQFF. Written as DNA, the CDR3 is TGTGCCAGCACCCACGGGGCTAGCGGGGGGCGCAATGAGCAGTTCTTC.

This clonotype was detected many times. The J gene is TRBJ2-5, the V gene TRBV6-6; D might be TRBD1 or TRBD2, each matching 5 bases. The CDR3 is 17 residues long. Germline V CDR1 and CDR2: MNHNY, SVGAGI (reference sequence). Trimming stripped 2 bases from V and 5 bases from J, with 21 bases between. The CDR3 loop is CASSYPSRDGYWETQYF. The CDR3 nucleotides are TGTGCCAGCAGTTACCCTTCCCGGGACGGGTATTGGGAGACCCAGTACTTC.

Notes on this clonotype: This may stem from a read error, because a much larger clone lies one nucleotide away. The CDR3 is CASRQGSGDPGELFF. The CDR3 bases are TGCGCCAGCAGGCAAGGATCTGGTGACCCCGGGGAGCTGTTTTTT. The chain carries TRBV4-1 and TRBJ2-2; D not certain. The CDR3 consists of 15 residues. Germline loops: CDR1 MGHRA, CDR2 YSYEKL.

In this sample, this clonotype turned up many times. This sequence joins TRBV29-1 and TRBJ2-1, with D maybe TRBD2 (6 bases). The germline gives CDR1 SQVTM, CDR2 ANQGSEA. The CDR3 extends over 12 amino acids. V dropped 6 bases and J dropped 2 bases, with 8 bases sitting between them. CDR3 region: CSVWGAYNEQFF. The CDR3 DNA reads as TGCAGCGTGTGGGGGGCCTACAATGAGCAGTTCTTC.

This clonotype was detected only a few times. V and J are TRBV5-6 and TRBJ1-1; 10 nucleotides agree with TRBD1. The germline CDR1 and CDR2 sequences are SGHDT and YYEEEE. This CDR3 has 14 residues. V trimming: 4 bases; J trimming: 5 bases; junction bases outside the gene matches: 5. DNA of the CDR3: TGTGCCAGCAGCGGGACAGGGGTTCGGACTGAAGCTTTCTTT. Amino acid sequence: CASSGTGVRTEAFF.

As to this clonotype: A much larger clone differs from this one at a single base, so this may be a read error. V and J are TRBV12-3 or TRBV12-4 and TRBJ1-1; D is perhaps TRBD1 (5 bases). The germline V and J ends were trimmed by 4 bases and 4 bases, with 13 bases remaining between them. This CDR3 has 14 amino acids. CDR3 protein: CASSSKGRATEAFF. CDR3 nucleotides: TGTGCCAGCAGTTCCAAGGGGCGCGCCACTGAAGCTTTCTTT.

Ten or more counts support this clonotype. The chain combines TRBV5-1 with TRBJ1-1; 8 bases match TRBD1. The CDR3 consists of 15 residues. CDR1 is SGHRS, CDR2 YFSETQ, per germline. V dropped 3 bases and J dropped 1; count of bases not matched to a gene: 5. The CDR3 DNA reads as TGCGCCAGCAGCTGGGGACAGGTCGCGAACACTGAAGCTTTCTTT. Residues: CASSWGQVANTEAFF.

This clonotype was seen many times. CDR3: CASSYLGDGYTF. CDR3 DNA sequence: TGTGCCAGCAGTTACCTGGGGGATGGCTACACCTTC. The gene calls are TRBV6-5 and TRBJ1-2; D may be TRBD1 (5 bases). CDR3 length: 12 residues. Germline V gene lookup returns CDR1 MNHEY and CDR2 SVGAGI. V lost 2 bases, J lost 6 bases, and 7 bases lay in between.

About this clonotype: A much bigger clone sits one base away, suggesting this may be a read error. The chain has TRBV20-1 and TRBJ1-5; D possibly corresponds to TRBD1 (6 bases). The CDR3 sequence is 12 residues long. With 5 bases removed from V and 4 bases from J, the gap between germline ends came to 9 bases. Germline lookup yields CDR1 DFQATT and CDR2 SNEGSKA (reference sequence). CDR3 in DNA: TGCAGTGCTGACACAGGGAATCAGCCCCAGCATTTT. Translated, it gives CSADTGNQPQHF.

This clonotype was found many times. The V gene is TRBV4-2, the J gene TRBJ2-1; D is unclear. The CDR3 loop spans 13 amino acids. Germline assignment: CDR1 LGHNA and CDR2 YNFKEQ. The V and J ends lost 0 bases and 4 bases respectively, with 4 bases between them. CDR3 sequence reads: CASSQELYNEQFF. The CDR3 DNA sequence: TGTGCCAGCAGCCAAGAATTGTACAATGAGCAGTTCTTC.

This clonotype has ten or more counts. The chain uses TRBV7-2 and TRBJ2-3, with no clear D. The germline V and J ends were trimmed by 2 bases and 2 bases, with 5 bases remaining between them. CDR3 length: 13 amino acids. CDR1 is SGHTA, CDR2 FQGNSA, per germline. The CDR3 protein is CASSLSFTDTQYF. The CDR3, as DNA: TGTGCCAGCAGCTTAAGTTTCACAGATACGCAGTATTTT.

This clonotype has at least ten counts. This chain links TRBV6-6 with TRBJ2-5, with TRBD1 matching over 8 bases. The length of the CDR3 is 16 residues. In germline, CDR1 is MNHNY, CDR2 SVGAGI (reference sequence). V lost 3 bases and J lost 2; bases outside the gene matches: 8. This CDR3 reads CASSYGTGILQETQYF. The CDR3, as DNA: TGTGCCAGCAGTTATGGGACAGGAATTCTTCAAGAGACCCAGTACTTC.

Ten or more counts support this clonotype. V gene TRBV7-2 combines with J gene TRBJ1-1, with TRBD1 identical over 7 bases. The CDR3 contains 16 residues. J was trimmed by 3 bases and V by 1 base; bases with no gene match: 8. The germline V gene has CDR1 SGHTA and CDR2 FQGNSA. This CDR3 is CASSLGLIDRDTEAFF. CDR3 sequence (DNA): TGTGCCAGCAGCTTAGGCCTTATTGACAGGGACACTGAAGCTTTCTTT.

Turning to this clonotype: A clone one base away is much larger, so this may be a read error. The chain has TRBV5-6 and TRBJ2-4; D is perhaps TRBD2 (6 bases). The germline gives CDR1 SGHDT, CDR2 YYEEEE. The V and J ends lost 4 bases and 9 bases respectively, with 14 bases between them. This CDR3 comprises 13 residues. In DNA form, the CDR3 reads TGTGCCAGCAGCGGTGGACGGGGACTCATTCAGTACTTC. Translated, it gives CASSGGRGLIQYF.

The CDR3 DNA is TGTGCCAGCAGCTTCAGCGGGAGCCACAATGAGCAGTACTTC. This codes for CASSFSGSHNEQYF. The chain has TRBV7-3 and TRBJ2-5, with TRBD2 identical over 8 bases. V was pared by 3 bases and J by 11 bases, with 11 bases of the junction left unmatched. Germline V gene lookup returns CDR1 SGHTA and CDR2 FQGTGA. The CDR3 spans 14 residues.

V is TRBV14 and J is TRBJ1-1, with 8 bases fitting TRBD1. J was trimmed by 3 bases and V by 2 bases; bases with no gene match: 17. The CDR3 spans 19 residues. Germline CDR1 reads SGHDN; CDR2 reads FVKESK. The CDR3 spells CASSQTTTGGQAEYTEAFF. The CDR3 DNA follows: TGTGCCAGCAGCCAAACTACTACAGGGGGGCAGGCCGAGTACACTGAAGCTTTCTTT.

V usage is TRBV29-1 and J usage is TRBJ1-5; no clear D gene. The germline V gene has CDR1 SQVTM and CDR2 ANQGSEA. The CDR3 sequence is 17 residues long. V was clipped by 1 base and J by 1 base, with 17 bases between them. The CDR3 DNA reads as TGCAGCGTTGAAGCGCATTTAGGGAAGTGGAGCAATCAGCCCCAGCATTTT. Translation: CSVEAHLGKWSNQPQHF.

The rearrangement joins TRBV3-1 to TRBJ2-2, with a tentative D call TRBD2 (6 bases). The V end was cut by 4 bases, the J end by 3 bases, with 12 bases between. In germline, CDR1 is LGHDT, CDR2 YNNKEL (reference sequence). This CDR3 has 15 amino acids. CDR3 sequence (DNA): TGTGCCAGCAGCCTAGCGGAGGGCCACACCGGGGAGCTGTTTTTT. Translating it yields CASSLAEGHTGELFF.

The table lists this clonotype with many counts. This rearrangement joins TRBV12-3 or TRBV12-4 to TRBJ2-3, with D unresolved. The ends were cut back, 6 bases at V and 2 bases at J, with 18 bases in the middle. The CDR3 is made up of 16 amino acids. The CDR3 protein is CASRPRILRLTDTQYF. CDR3 coding DNA: TGTGCCAGCAGGCCCCGTATTCTCCGCCTCACAGATACGCAGTATTTT.

A few counts support this clonotype. This may arise from a read error, as a much more abundant clone is one base away. CDR3 in amino acids: CSVEGTSGSRDTQYF. CDR3 DNA sequence: TGCAGCGTGGAAGGGACTAGCGGGAGTAGAGATACGCAGTATTTT. The chain has TRBV29-1 and TRBJ2-3; 14 nucleotides agree with TRBD2. The CDR3 spans 15 residues. Germline CDR1 SQVTM, CDR2 ANQGSEA.

This clonotype was counted ten times or more. The V call is TRBV3-1, the J call TRBJ1-2, with D possibly TRBD1 on 5 matching bases. Deletions cut 4 bases from V and 4 bases from J, with 13 bases between. CDR1 and CDR2 from the germline V gene are LGHDT and YNNKEL (reference sequence). This CDR3 spans 14 amino acids. The CDR3 protein is CASSLPGTLYGYTF. CDR3 nucleotides: TGTGCCAGCAGCCTGCCGGGGACCCTCTATGGCTACACCTTC. The full variable domain, its missing parts supplied by reference TRBV3-1 and TRBJ1-2, is DTAVSQTPKYLVTQMGNDKSIKCEQNLGHDTMYWYKQDSKKFLKIMFSYNNKELIINETVPNRFSPKSPDKAHLNLHINSLELGDSAVYFCASSLPGTLYGYTFGSGTRLTVV.

This clonotype appeared many times. The rearrangement uses TRBV28 and TRBJ1-4; 7 bases match TRBD1. V lost 4 bases and J lost 6; bases outside the gene matches: 5. The CDR3 covers 14 residues. Germline CDR1 is MDHEN and CDR2 is SYDVKM. CDR3 sequence reads: CASSSGTVDEKLFF. In DNA form, the CDR3 reads TGTGCCAGCAGTTCGGGGACAGTGGATGAAAAACTGTTTTTT.